This T cell receptor beta chain originates from a study of CD8 T cells in Susac syndrome. Random hexamers served to reverse transcribe about 0.45 to 1 ug RNA. Coverage of TCR beta CDR3 amplification by immunoSEQ multiplex PCR extended to 54 Vbeta and 13 Jbeta. Using its own MiXCR run on the immunoSEQ multiplex PCR reads, TCRdb lists one record per CDR3 protein. This table has some 120,000 distinct CDR3 sequences, around nine tenths appearing once. Study-level results: By the study's own acknowledgment, its TCR sequencing and HLA analysis included relatively few individuals.

Sequencing targeted TCR beta in blood CD8+ and CD4+ T cells. Relapsing-remitting disease, either stable or active, was present in the multiple sclerosis controls, who were treatment-naive patients. V was shortened by 2 bases and J by 2 bases, with 6 bases between the two germline ends. Germline CDR1 is SGHTA and CDR2 is FQGNSA. The CDR3 has 13 residues. This clonotype was counted only a few times. What it binds is unknown. Sequenced input: CD8+ T cells from PBMCs. The J gene is TRBJ2-5, the V gene TRBV7-2; D uncertain. This TCR derives from a human donor with multiple sclerosis. CDR3 bases: TGTGCCAGCAGCTTAAGACAACAAGAGACCCAGTACTTC. Encoded protein: CASSLRQQETQYF.